A selection of T cell receptor beta chains follows, all from one sample in a study of CD8 T cells in Susac syndrome. MiXCR was run by TCRdb on the immunoSEQ multiplex PCR reads, yielding one entry per CDR3 protein. The sample has some 180,000 distinct CDR3 sequences, less than 95% seen once. Input material: CD4+ T cells from PBMCs. The receptor set was obtained from a human donor in good health. Each CDR3 is given with its conserved first and last residue. D genes are given only for firm matches. Expanded clones are given a class, and other clones once, few, many or no size at all.

CDR3nt,CDR3aa,d_gene,v_gene,j_gene,abundance
TGCAGCGTCACCGGGACACCCAATCAGCCCCAGCATTTT,CSVTGTPNQPQHF,-,TRBV29-1,TRBJ1-5,-
TGTGCCAGCTCACCACCGCTACAGAAAGAGACCCAGTACTTC,CASSPPLQKETQYF,-,TRBV18,TRBJ2-5,-
TGTGCCAGCAGCTTAGAATTTATCACCGGGGAGCTGTTTTTT,CASSLEFITGELFF,-,TRBV7-9,TRBJ2-2,-
TGTGCCAGTAGTCCTAACTTCTCCCTCAGGGTTTCGGGTGATGAAAAACTGTTTTTT,CASSPNFSLRVSGDEKLFF,-,TRBV19,TRBJ1-4,-
TGCAGCGTCAAGGGACTAGCGGTGACCGGGGAGCTGTTTTTT,CSVKGLAVTGELFF,TRBD2,TRBV29-1,TRBJ2-2,-
TGCAGCGTTGATATCTCGGGACAAATGAACACTGAAGCTTTCTTT,CSVDISGQMNTEAFF,-,TRBV29-1,TRBJ1-1,-
TGTGCCACCTCCGCCTCAAGGAGATATAGCAATCAGCCCCAGCATTTT,CATSASRRYSNQPQHF,-,TRBV6-1,TRBJ1-5,-
TGTGCCAGCAGCTTGATGGGAGGAGATACGCAGTATTTT,CASSLMGGDTQYF,-,TRBV5-6,TRBJ2-3,-
TGCAGTGCTAGAGGCGGGAGGGCCGATACGCAGTATTTT,CSARGGRADTQYF,TRBD2,TRBV20-1,TRBJ2-3,-
TGTGCCGCAAGTGCCCCTTCCACATCCTACGAGCAGTACTTC,CAASAPSTSYEQYF,-,TRBV6-2/TRBV6-3,TRBJ2-7,-
TGCAGCGTTGAAACCGGGACAGGACGCTATGGCTACACCTTC,CSVETGTGRYGYTF,TRBD1,TRBV29-1,TRBJ1-2,once
TGTGCCAGCAGCTTAGGACAGATATTGAACACTGAAGCTTTCTTT,CASSLGQILNTEAFF,-,TRBV7-9,TRBJ1-1,-
TGTATGGGCGGTAGTTTCTACAATGAGCAGTTCTTC,CMGGSFYNEQFF,-,TRBV29-1,TRBJ2-1,-
TGTGCCAGCAGCCAGGGGGACAGGGGGACCGGGGAGCTGTTTTTT,CASSQGDRGTGELFF,TRBD1,TRBV3-1,TRBJ2-2,-
TGTGCCAGCAGCTTACTAGTTCAGCCGGGGGAGACCCAGTACTTC,CASSLLVQPGETQYF,-,TRBV7-2,TRBJ2-5,-
TGCAGCGTTGCCCAGGGGGGGGCCTACGAGCAGTACTTC,CSVAQGGAYEQYF,-,TRBV29-1,TRBJ2-7,once
TGCGCCAGCAGCCCCAGACAAGCTTTCTTT,CASSPRQAFF,-,TRBV4-1,TRBJ1-1,-
TGCAGCGTTGAGGTGGGGGAAGCCGGGAGCAATGAGCAGTTCTTC,CSVEVGEAGSNEQFF,-,TRBV29-1,TRBJ2-1,-
TGTGCCAAGCAGGGCGGGAGTGCAGATACGCAGTATTTT,CAKQGGSADTQYF,TRBD2,TRBV2,TRBJ2-3,-
TGCAGCGTTGGTGGGACTAGCGGTATGACAGATACGCAGTATTTT,CSVGGTSGMTDTQYF,TRBD2,TRBV29-1,TRBJ2-3,-
TGCAGTGCGCTCATCCCGGCCCCGGCTCAGGGGGACGAGCAGTACTTC,CSALIPAPAQGDEQYF,TRBD1,TRBV20-1,TRBJ2-7,-
TGCAGTGCTACTCCCGGGACAGGGGTCAACGTCCTGACTTTC,CSATPGTGVNVLTF,TRBD1,TRBV20-1,TRBJ2-6,-
TGCAGCGTTGCGACAGAGCTTACAGATACGCAGTATTTT,CSVATELTDTQYF,-,TRBV29-1,TRBJ2-3,-
TGTGCCAGTAGTAAAGCGGACAGCTCCTACAATGAGCAGTTCTTC,CASSKADSSYNEQFF,-,TRBV19,TRBJ2-1,once
TGCAGTGCTAGAGATAGCGGACAGGGGAGCGGCACTGAAGCTTTCTTT,CSARDSGQGSGTEAFF,TRBD1,TRBV20-1,TRBJ1-1,-
TGTGCCAGCTCACCACTCCGGGATGATACGCAGTATTTT,CASSPLRDDTQYF,-,TRBV18,TRBJ2-3,-
TGTGCCACCAGTGTAAGGGCCGGGACTAGCTTCAATGAGCAGTTCTTC,CATSVRAGTSFNEQFF,TRBD2,TRBV24-1,TRBJ2-1,-